This passage covers 3 T cell receptor beta chains from one sample sequenced in a study of type 1 and type 2 diabetes patients. The PCR template was genomic DNA. Multiplex PCR with 30 forward and 13 reverse primers amplified the TCR beta CDR3. One entry per CDR3 protein, called by TCRdb with MiXCR from the multiplex PCR reads. Among more than 250,000 distinct CDR3 sequences listed, around 47% were seen once. Sequencing input: peripheral blood mononuclear cells (PBMCs). These receptors all come from a young man with type 2 diabetes.

The chain combines TRBV2 with TRBJ2-7; maybe TRBD1 (6 bases). Germline V gene lookup returns CDR1 SNHLY and CDR2 FYNNEI. The CDR3 runs 13 residues. V was trimmed by 5 bases and J by 1 base, leaving 9 bases between them. CDR3 loop: CASSNRASYEQYF. The DNA for the CDR3 is TGTGCCAGCAGTAACAGGGCATCCTACGAGCAGTACTTC.

This clonotype was seen a few times. This chain joins TRBV7-2 and TRBJ2-1; D gene unclear. The CDR3 is 16 residues long. The germline gives CDR1 SGHTA, CDR2 FQGNSA. Trimming left V 5 bases short and J 1 base short, with 15 bases between. CDR3 in amino acids: CASSARHVGSYNEQFF. DNA for the CDR3: TGTGCCAGCAGCGCTCGTCACGTTGGTTCCTACAATGAGCAGTTCTTC.

This chain joins TRBV6-6 and TRBJ2-7; TRBD1 is a possible D gene (6 bases). CDR1 and CDR2 from the germline V gene are MNHNY and SVGAGI (reference sequence). V lost 6 bases, J lost 0 bases, and 21 bases lay in between. This CDR3 is built from 17 residues. The CDR3 DNA is TGTGCCAGCAGCCAAGGGGGTTCGCTTCCTGCCTCCTACGAGCAGTACTTC. Its protein is CASSQGGSLPASYEQYF.